This section outlines one TCR beta chain sequence together with its context. The source of the sample is a study of blood T cell repertoires in COVID-19. V was clipped by 3 bases and J by 6 bases; unmatched bases: 13. The CDR3 sequence is 16 residues long. Germline CDR1 LGHDT, CDR2 YNNKEL (reference sequence). In the original analysis: Reference gene primer amplification gave nucleated cell count estimates. The assay was immunoSEQ multiplex PCR, and TCRdb's table has in-frame clones only and misses some. For V, J and clone size, that table is used; D and trimming come from the DNA. The data hold around 160,000 clones, with 70% to 90% observed a single time. Participants were placed into cohorts based on the clinical history they reported. Resolution of symptoms, clearance, or two negative PCRs was present in recovered Cohort 3 donors.

The sequenced material came from PBMCs or T cells enriched from blood (not recorded which). This chain joins TRBV3-1 (or the pseudogene TRBV3-2) and TRBJ1-2; 7 bases fit TRBD1. This receptor was identified in a man aged 35 to 55 who had recovered from COVID-19. The CDR3 coding sequence is TGTGCCAGCAGCCAGAGTTTGACAGGGTTAGGGGATGGCTACACCTTC. Protein product: CASSQSLTGLGDGYTF.